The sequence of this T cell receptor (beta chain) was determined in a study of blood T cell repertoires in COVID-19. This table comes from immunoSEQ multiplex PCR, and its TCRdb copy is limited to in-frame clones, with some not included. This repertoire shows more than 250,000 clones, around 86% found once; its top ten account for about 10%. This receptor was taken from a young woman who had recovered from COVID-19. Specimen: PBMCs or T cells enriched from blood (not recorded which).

The CDR3 nucleotides are TGTGTCAGAGCGACCTCATCATTAACCGGGACTAGCGGGAGGGTACACTACGAGCAGTACTTC. Protein: CVRATSSLTGTSGRVHYEQYF. The chain employs TRBV7-5 and TRBJ2-7; the table gives TRBD2 as D, unverified against the DNA. TRBV7-5 is designated a pseudogene. The length of the CDR3 is 21 residues.